One sample yielded the 32 T cell receptor beta chains listed below, sequenced in a study of graft-versus-host responses after intestinal transplantation. Data came from immunoSEQ multiplex PCR; TCRdb stores just in-frame clones and leaves some out. The table shows 1,500 to 2,000 clones, with about 92% occurring only once. Sequenced material: PBMCs, taken 16 days after intestinal transplant. The receptors stem from a human patient who received an intestinal transplant, so some T cells may come from the graft donor.

The chain recombines TRBV5-5 with TRBJ1-5; D might be TRBD1 (5 bases). Looked up from germline, CDR1 is SGHKS and CDR2 is YYEKEE (reference sequence). Trimming removed 4 bases from V and 0 bases from J, with 11 bases in between. This CDR3 has 15 residues. The CDR3 loop is CASSRDLYSNQPQHF. CDR3 bases: TGTGCCAGCAGCCGGGACCTATATAGCAATCAGCCCCAGCATTTT.

This clone was picked up one time. The V and J genes are TRBV9 and TRBJ2-7; 8 positions agree with TRBD2. Germline V CDR1 and CDR2: SGDLS, YYNGEE. This CDR3 spans 14 amino acids. The J segment lost 2 bases and the V segment lost 0 bases, leaving 1 base of the junction unmatched. The CDR3 region has the DNA TGTGCCAGCAGCGTAGCGGGAGGGCCCTACGAGCAGTACTTC. This sequence encodes CASSVAGGPYEQYF.

The DNA of the CDR3 is TGCGCCAGCAGCCAAGCGTCCGGGAGAAACACCATATATTTT. Amino acids: CASSQASGRNTIYF. The rearrangement links TRBV4-1 to TRBJ1-3, with unresolved D. V lost 1 base and J 5 bases, leaving 9 bases between the germline ends. Germline values: CDR1 MGHRA, CDR2 YSYEKL. There are 14 residues in the CDR3.

This clone came up once. The rearrangement joins TRBV4-2 to TRBJ2-5, with D possibly TRBD1 on 6 matching bases. CDR1 is LGHNA and CDR2 is YNFKEQ in the germline V gene. The CDR3 consists of 15 residues. The V end was cut by 3 bases, the J end by 5 bases, with 16 bases between. CDR3 sequence reads: CASSHKQGFGETQYF. The CDR3 nucleotides read TGTGCCAGCAGCCACAAACAGGGATTTGGGGAGACCCAGTACTTC.

This clone appeared once. CDR3 in DNA: TGTGCCAGTAGTATGACAGGGGGAAGCTCCTACGAGCAGTACTTC. Amino acids: CASSMTGGSSYEQYF. The chain couples TRBV19 to TRBJ2-7; 9 nucleotides match TRBD1. Germline CDR1 and CDR2: LNHDA and SQIVND (reference sequence). Losses at the gene ends were 3 bases for V and 0 bases for J; bases not matched to a gene: 3. The CDR3 has 15 amino acids.

This clone has just one count. The chain employs TRBV4-1 and TRBJ1-6; D is unresolved. Trimming removed 4 bases from V and 3 bases from J, with 16 bases in between. The CDR3 is 17 amino acids. Germline V gene sequence: CDR1 MGHRA, CDR2 YSYEKL. The CDR3 reads CASSLLLTVLYNSPLHF. The CDR3 coding sequence is TGCGCCAGCAGCCTTCTTTTAACAGTGCTCTATAATTCACCCCTCCACTTT.

V gene TRBV11-2 combines with J gene TRBJ2-7; D remains unclear. Germline V gene lookup returns CDR1 SGHAT and CDR2 FQNNGV. This CDR3 contains 14 residues. V lost 5 bases, J lost 7 bases, and 18 bases lay in between. The CDR3 sequence is CASSLLYRPWEQYF. CDR3 in DNA: TGTGCCAGCAGCCTTCTGTACCGACCTTGGGAGCAGTACTTC.

The J gene is TRBJ2-7, the V gene TRBV28, with TRBD1 identical over 11 bases. The V gene's germline CDR1 is MDHEN and CDR2 SYDVKM. CDR3 length equals 16 residues. Losses at the gene ends were 6 bases for V and 3 bases for J; bases not matched to a gene: 10. The CDR3 nucleotides are TGTGCCAGCAGGACAGATTCGGGGACAGGGGGCTACGAGCAGTACTTC. It translates to CASRTDSGTGGYEQYF.

This clone was found a few times. This chain links TRBV11-2 with TRBJ2-7, with D perhaps matching TRBD1 (6 bases). Germline loops: CDR1 SGHAT, CDR2 FQNNGV. The CDR3 is 14 residues long. V lost 1 base to trimming and J lost 3 bases, with 10 bases between them. CDR3 bases: TGTGCCAGCAGCTTAGGGGACATCTACTACGAGCAGTACTTC. Residues: CASSLGDIYYEQYF.

This chain uses TRBV7-2 with TRBJ2-1, with 8 nucleotides matching TRBD2. From germline, CDR1 is SGHTA and CDR2 FQGNSA. The V segment lost 2 bases and the J segment 0 bases; nucleotides outside the gene matches: 9. The CDR3 runs 18 residues. The CDR3 protein is CASSLILAGTSSYNEQFF. The CDR3 coding sequence is TGTGCCAGCAGCTTAATCCTAGCGGGCACCAGCTCCTACAATGAGCAGTTCTTC.

The rearrangement uses TRBV19 and TRBJ2-7; perhaps TRBD2 as D (6 bases). The CDR3 runs 14 residues. The germline CDR1 and CDR2 sequences are LNHDA and SQIVND (reference sequence). With 10 bases removed from V and 4 bases from J, the gap between germline ends came to 20 bases. DNA of the CDR3: TGTGCCAATAGGGGTCTGGCGGGACCTTACGAGCAGTACTTC. Protein: CANRGLAGPYEQYF.

This clone was seen a single time. V gene TRBV6-4 combines with J gene TRBJ2-1; 7 nucleotides agree with TRBD2. V dropped 4 bases and J dropped 0; count of bases not matched to a gene: 0. This CDR3 spans 14 amino acids. Germline V gives CDR1 MRHNA, CDR2 SNTAGT. CDR3 DNA sequence: TGTGCCAGCAGTGCTAGCGGCTCCTACAATGAGCAGTTCTTC. Translated: CASSASGSYNEQFF.

Here the CDR3 DNA reads TGTGCCAGCAGCTTAGCCCGCTTTAGCGGGGGGCCTTACAATGAGCAGTTCTTC. Amino acids: CASSLARFSGGPYNEQFF. The chain uses TRBV13 and TRBJ2-1; 10 bases align to TRBD2. This CDR3 spans 18 amino acids. In germline, CDR1 is PRHDT, CDR2 FYEKMQ (reference sequence). Trimming at V came to 1 base and at J to 4 bases, leaving 10 bases not matched to a gene.

The V and J genes are TRBV2 and TRBJ2-7; either TRBD1 or TRBD2 may fit D (5 bases each). V was trimmed by 5 bases and J by 3 bases, leaving 8 bases between them. The V gene's germline CDR1 is SNHLY and CDR2 FYNNEI. The CDR3 runs 12 residues. The CDR3 here is CASSRDHYEQYF. The CDR3, as DNA: TGTGCCAGCAGTCGGGACCACTACGAGCAGTACTTC.

This chain links TRBV6-5 with TRBJ1-6, with no clear D. The CDR3 totals 12 residues. Per the germline V gene, CDR1 is MNHEY and CDR2 is SVGAGI. Trimming removed 6 bases at V and 9 bases at J, with 9 bases between. CDR3 bases: TGTGCCAGCAGCTCGTACGGTTCACCCCTCCACTTT. Protein product: CASSSYGSPLHF.

There are a few counts of this clone. The chain links TRBV15 to TRBJ2-3; 8 bases are shared with TRBD1. Looked up from germline, CDR1 is LNHNV and CDR2 is YYDKDF (reference sequence). The V segment lost 3 bases and the J segment 1 base; nucleotides outside the gene matches: 6. The CDR3 is 16 amino acids. Here the CDR3 DNA reads TGTGCCACCAGCAGTGAACCGGGACAGGGCACAGATACGCAGTATTTT. Amino acid sequence: CATSSEPGQGTDTQYF.

This clone was seen only a few times. The J gene is TRBJ2-7, the V gene TRBV5-1, with D possibly matching TRBD2 (5 bases). The CDR3 consists of 14 residues. Germline assignment: CDR1 SGHRS and CDR2 YFSETQ. V was cut by 0 bases and J by 3 bases, with 10 bases left in between. The CDR3 protein is CASSLGTDLYEQYF. The CDR3 bases are TGCGCCAGCAGCTTGGGGACTGATCTCTACGAGCAGTACTTC.

V gene TRBV6-1 combines with J gene TRBJ1-2, with a tentative D call TRBD1 (5 bases). Germline assignment: CDR1 MNHNS and CDR2 SASEGT. V was clipped by 1 base and J by 0 bases, with 21 bases between them. The CDR3 has 19 amino acids. The CDR3, as DNA: TGTGCCAGCAGTGAAGTCCTCTCCCGTCGGGACCGAGCTAACTATGGCTACACCTTC. Translation gives CASSEVLSRRDRANYGYTF.

The chain joins TRBV7-9 to TRBJ2-7; TRBD2 is a possible D gene (7 bases). Trimming cost V 5 bases and J 3 bases, with 17 bases left between them. The CDR3 is 15 amino acids. Germline-derived CDR1 and CDR2 are SEHNR and FQNEAQ (reference sequence). Written as DNA, the CDR3 is TGTGCCAGCAGCAACCTTGGGGGGGCCATCTACGAGCAGTACTTC. Translated, it gives CASSNLGGAIYEQYF.

The rearrangement uses TRBV29-1 and TRBJ2-1; D is undetermined. From germline, CDR1 is SQVTM and CDR2 ANQGSEA. This CDR3 has 14 residues. The V end lost 5 bases, the J end lost 1 base, and 12 bases lay between the germline ends. The CDR3 DNA is TGCAGCGTTAATGAGTTTCGTTCCTACAATGAGCAGTTCTTC. As protein: CSVNEFRSYNEQFF.

J is TRBJ1-2 and V is TRBV12-5; D is uncertain. The CDR3 sequence is 15 residues long. CDR1 is LGHNT and CDR2 is FRNRAP in the germline V gene. With 2 bases removed from V and 3 bases from J, the gap between germline ends came to 13 bases. In DNA, the CDR3 is TGTGCTAGTGGTTTGCCCCCGGCGGGTTACTATGGCTACACCTTC. Residues: CASGLPPAGYYGYTF.

This chain uses TRBV12-5 with TRBJ1-4; 12 bases match TRBD1. CDR3 length: 16 amino acids. Trimming took 6 bases from V and 7 from J; bases not matched to a gene: 9. Germline lookup yields CDR1 LGHNT and CDR2 FRNRAP. The CDR3 region is CASGSGTGGRSEKLFF. Here the CDR3 DNA reads TGTGCTAGTGGCTCCGGGACAGGGGGCCGGAGTGAAAAACTGTTTTTT.

The V call is TRBV29-1, the J call TRBJ2-2; D remains unclear. Trimming took off 6 bases at V and 0 bases at J, with 14 bases between the two ends. Per the germline V gene, CDR1 is SQVTM and CDR2 is ANQGSEA. This CDR3 has 15 amino acids. This chain's CDR3 is CSVFELYPNTGELFF. Here the CDR3 DNA reads TGCAGCGTATTTGAGTTATATCCGAACACCGGGGAGCTGTTTTTT.

The chain links TRBV7-9 to TRBJ2-1; possible D gene TRBD2, 5 bases. Germline CDR1 reads SEHNR; CDR2 reads FQNEAQ (reference sequence). CDR3 length: 13 residues. Trimming cost V 1 base and J 16 bases, with 17 bases left between them. The chain's CDR3 is CASSLEVSRGGFF. The DNA for the CDR3 is TGTGCCAGCAGCTTAGAAGTTAGTCGGGGTGGATTCTTC. Supplemented by reference TRBV7-9 and TRBJ2-1, the full variable domain reads DTGVSQNPRHKITKRGQNVTFRCDPISEHNRLYWYRQTLGQGPEFLTYFQNEAQLEKSRLLSDRFSAERPKGSFSTLEIQRTEQGDSAMYLCASSLEVSRGGFFGPGTRLTVL.

This chain uses TRBV4-2 with TRBJ2-3; D ambiguous. This CDR3 contains 15 residues. CDR1 and CDR2 from the germline V gene are LGHNA and YNFKEQ. Trimming stripped 6 bases from V and 6 bases from J, with 19 bases between. The CDR3 here is CASSQYGLPVDTQYF. The CDR3 DNA sequence: TGTGCCAGCAGTCAATACGGGTTACCCGTCGATACGCAGTATTTT.

V and J are TRBV5-1 and TRBJ2-7; D ambiguous. V lost 6 bases and J 3 bases, leaving 7 bases between the germline ends. The length of the CDR3 is 11 residues. The germline gives CDR1 SGHRS, CDR2 YFSETQ. The CDR3 nucleotides are TGCGCCAGCACCCCCCGCTACGAGCAGTACTTC. Translating gives CASTPRYEQYF.

This chain links TRBV6-6 with TRBJ2-7, with 7 bases matching TRBD1. The CDR3 contains 14 residues. Germline lookup yields CDR1 MNHNY and CDR2 SVGAGI (reference sequence). J gave up 6 bases and V 10 bases, and 15 bases lay outside the gene matches. CDR3 DNA: TGTGCCACATCTTGGACAGGCGGATCACCCGAGCAGTACTTC. Its protein is CATSWTGGSPEQYF.

This clone was seen just once. The chain couples TRBV6-6 to TRBJ2-1; D remains ambiguous. V lost 2 bases, J lost 6 bases, and 11 bases lay in between. Germline V CDR1 and CDR2: MNHNY, SVGAGI (reference sequence). The CDR3 length is 14 residues. This CDR3 is CASSYELVGNEQFF. The CDR3 bases are TGTGCCAGCAGTTACGAGTTAGTGGGCAATGAGCAGTTCTTC.

In the case of this clone: The CDR3 ends on some other residue instead of the conserved phenylalanine or tryptophan, so this is likely a read error. The chain links TRBV27 to TRBJ2-7, with D possibly called TRBD1 or TRBD2 (5 bases each). Trimming pared 2 bases from V and 6 bases from J, leaving 20 bases between. This CDR3 is built from 16 residues. Germline assignment: CDR1 MNHEY and CDR2 SMNVEV (reference sequence). The CDR3 bases are TGTGCCAGCAGTTTAGATGGGGGAAGAGCCTCTCTCGAGCAGTACCTC. Its translation is CASSLDGGRASLEQYL.

The chain has TRBV5-4 and TRBJ2-7, with 8 bases matching TRBD1. Losses at the gene ends were 1 base for V and 3 bases for J; bases not matched to a gene: 9. The CDR3 has 16 amino acids. Germline CDR1 SGHNT, CDR2 YYREEE (reference sequence). For the CDR3, the DNA is TGTGCCAGCAGCTTGCTTAAAGGGACAGGAATCTACGAGCAGTACTTC. Translated, it gives CASSLLKGTGIYEQYF.

V gene TRBV19 combines with J gene TRBJ2-1; either TRBD1 or TRBD2 may fit D (7 bases each). Germline assignment: CDR1 LNHDA and CDR2 SQIVND (reference sequence). V gave up 7 bases and J gave up 7 bases, with 14 bases separating them. CDR3 size: 13 residues. CDR3 sequence (DNA): TGTGCCAGTACGCAGGGGGGGCTTAATGAGCAGTTCTTC. Translating it yields CASTQGGLNEQFF.

The V and J genes are TRBV6-5 and TRBJ2-1, with 8 positions matching TRBD2. CDR1 MNHEY and CDR2 SVGAGI come from the germline V gene. Trimming removed 2 bases from V and 6 bases from J; junction bases left unmatched: 9. The CDR3 sequence is 16 residues long. The CDR3: CASSYTMAGGFNEQFF. CDR3 bases: TGTGCCAGCAGTTACACCATGGCGGGGGGTTTCAATGAGCAGTTCTTC.